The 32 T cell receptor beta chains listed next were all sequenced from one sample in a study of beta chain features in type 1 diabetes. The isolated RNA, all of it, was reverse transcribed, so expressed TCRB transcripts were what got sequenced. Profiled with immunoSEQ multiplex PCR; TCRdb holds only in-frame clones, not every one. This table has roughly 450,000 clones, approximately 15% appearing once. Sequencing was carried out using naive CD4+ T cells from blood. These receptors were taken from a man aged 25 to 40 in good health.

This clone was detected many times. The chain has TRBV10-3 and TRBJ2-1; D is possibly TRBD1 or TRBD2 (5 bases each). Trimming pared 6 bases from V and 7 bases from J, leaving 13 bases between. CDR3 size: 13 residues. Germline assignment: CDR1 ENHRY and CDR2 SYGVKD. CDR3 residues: CAIRIGTANEQFF. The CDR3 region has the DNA TGTGCCATCAGGATAGGGACGGCAAATGAGCAGTTCTTC.

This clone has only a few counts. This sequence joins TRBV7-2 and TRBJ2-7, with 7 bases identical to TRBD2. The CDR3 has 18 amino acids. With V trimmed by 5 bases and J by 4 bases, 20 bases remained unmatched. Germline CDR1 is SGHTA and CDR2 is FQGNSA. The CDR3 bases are TGTGCCAGCAGCAGCGAAAATATCCCCAGCGGGGCACCTTACGAGCAGTACTTC. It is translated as CASSSENIPSGAPYEQYF.

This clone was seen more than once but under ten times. The CDR3 sequence is CSSRREQTQYF. CDR3 DNA sequence: TGCAGTTCTCGGCGGGAACAGACCCAGTACTTC. The rearrangement joins TRBV20-1 to TRBJ2-5; D might be TRBD2 (6 bases). The V gene's germline CDR1 is DFQATT and CDR2 SNEGSKA (reference sequence). Deletions cut 8 bases from V and 6 bases from J, with 13 bases between. The CDR3 is 11 residues long.

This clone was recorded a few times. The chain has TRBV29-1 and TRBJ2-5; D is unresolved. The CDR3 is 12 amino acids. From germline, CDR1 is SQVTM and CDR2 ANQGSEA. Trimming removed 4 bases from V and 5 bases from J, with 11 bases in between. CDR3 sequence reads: CSVVFGLETQYF. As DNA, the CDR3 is TGCAGCGTTGTTTTCGGCCTGGAGACCCAGTACTTC. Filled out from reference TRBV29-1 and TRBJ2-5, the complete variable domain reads SAVISQKPSRDICQRGTSLTIQCQVDSQVTMMFWYRQQPGQSLTLIATANQGSEATYESGFVIDKFPISRPNLTFSTLTVSNMSPEDSSIYLCSVVFGLETQYFGPGTRLLVL.

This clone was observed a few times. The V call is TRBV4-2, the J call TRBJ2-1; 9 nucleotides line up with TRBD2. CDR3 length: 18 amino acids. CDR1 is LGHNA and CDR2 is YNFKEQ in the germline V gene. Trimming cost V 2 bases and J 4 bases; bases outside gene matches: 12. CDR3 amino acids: CASSQKIGVAGVYNEQFF. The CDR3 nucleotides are TGTGCCAGCAGCCAAAAGATCGGGGTAGCGGGAGTATACAATGAGCAGTTCTTC.

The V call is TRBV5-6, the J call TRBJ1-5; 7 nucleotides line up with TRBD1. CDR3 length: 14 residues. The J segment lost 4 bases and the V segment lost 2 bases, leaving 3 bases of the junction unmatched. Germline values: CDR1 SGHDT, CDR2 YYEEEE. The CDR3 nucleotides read TGTGCCAGCAGCTTTGAGGGGGCAAATCAGCCCCAGCATTTT. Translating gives CASSFEGANQPQHF. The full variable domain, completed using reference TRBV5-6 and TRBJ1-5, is DAGVTQSPTHLIKTRGQQVTLRCSPKSGHDTVSWYQQALGQGPQFIFQYYEEEERQRGNFPDRFSGHQFPNYSSELNVNALLLGDSALYLCASSFEGANQPQHFGDGTRLSIL.

CDR3: CASSVGATSTDTQYF. As DNA, the CDR3 is TGTGCCAGCAGCGTAGGAGCCACTAGCACAGATACGCAGTATTTT. The J gene is TRBJ2-3, the V gene TRBV9; unclear D gene. This CDR3 is built from 15 residues. V gave up 0 bases and J gave up 0 bases, with 8 bases separating them. Germline values: CDR1 SGDLS, CDR2 YYNGEE.

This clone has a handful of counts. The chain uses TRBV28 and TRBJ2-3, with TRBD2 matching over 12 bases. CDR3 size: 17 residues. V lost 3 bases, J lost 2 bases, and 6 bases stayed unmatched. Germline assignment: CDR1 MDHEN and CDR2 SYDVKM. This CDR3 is CASSFIGTSGHTDTQYF. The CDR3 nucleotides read TGTGCCAGCAGTTTTATCGGGACTAGCGGGCACACAGATACGCAGTATTTT.

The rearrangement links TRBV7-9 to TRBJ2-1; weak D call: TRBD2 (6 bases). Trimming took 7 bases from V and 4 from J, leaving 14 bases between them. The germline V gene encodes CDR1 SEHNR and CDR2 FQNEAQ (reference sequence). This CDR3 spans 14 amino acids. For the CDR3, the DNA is TGTGCCAGCACCTCCGGGAGAGCTTACAATGAGCAGTTCTTC. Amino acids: CASTSGRAYNEQFF.

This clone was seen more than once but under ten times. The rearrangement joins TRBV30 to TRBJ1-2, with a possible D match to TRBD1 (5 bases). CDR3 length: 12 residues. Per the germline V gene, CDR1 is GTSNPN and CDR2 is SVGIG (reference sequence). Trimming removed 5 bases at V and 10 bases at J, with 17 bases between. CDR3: CAWVYGTGAYTF. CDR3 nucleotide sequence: TGTGCCTGGGTATACGGGACCGGGGCCTACACCTTC.

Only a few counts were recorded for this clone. In DNA, the CDR3 is TGTGCCAGCAGACCAAGGGTTTCCTATAATTCACCCCTCCACTTT. Protein: CASRPRVSYNSPLHF. The V gene is TRBV7-2, the J gene TRBJ1-6; the D is unclear. Trimming took 6 bases from V and 1 from J, leaving 10 bases between them. Germline V gene data show CDR1 as SGHTA and CDR2 as FQGNSA. The CDR3 has 15 amino acids.

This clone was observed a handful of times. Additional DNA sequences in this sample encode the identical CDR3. CDR3 in amino acids: CASSVGGHQETQYF. CDR3 coding DNA: TGTGCCAGCAGCGTAGGGGGCCACCAAGAGACCCAGTACTTC. The V and J genes are TRBV9 and TRBJ2-5, with a weak D call TRBD1 (5 bases). The CDR3 contains 14 residues. Germline V gene data show CDR1 as SGDLS and CDR2 as YYNGEE. V shed 0 bases and J shed 0 bases, with 6 bases lying between them.

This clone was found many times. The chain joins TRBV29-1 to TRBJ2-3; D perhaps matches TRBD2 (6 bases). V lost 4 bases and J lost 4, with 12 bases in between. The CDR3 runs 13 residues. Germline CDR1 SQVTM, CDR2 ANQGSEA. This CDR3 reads CSVGAREADTQYF. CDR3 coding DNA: TGCAGCGTTGGGGCGAGGGAGGCAGATACGCAGTATTTT.

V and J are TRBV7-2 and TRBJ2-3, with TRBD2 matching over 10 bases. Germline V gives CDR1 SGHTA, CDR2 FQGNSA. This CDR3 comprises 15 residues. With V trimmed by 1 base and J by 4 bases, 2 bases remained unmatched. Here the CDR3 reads CASSLGAGGPDTQYF. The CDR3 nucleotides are TGTGCCAGCAGCTTAGGAGCGGGGGGGCCAGATACGCAGTATTTT.

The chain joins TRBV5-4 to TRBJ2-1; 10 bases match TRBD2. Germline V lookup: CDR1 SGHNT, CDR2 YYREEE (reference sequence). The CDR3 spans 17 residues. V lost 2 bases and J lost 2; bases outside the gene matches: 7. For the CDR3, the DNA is TGTGCCAGCAGCTTAACTAGCGGGGCTGCCGCCTACAATGAGCAGTTCTTC. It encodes CASSLTSGAAAYNEQFF.

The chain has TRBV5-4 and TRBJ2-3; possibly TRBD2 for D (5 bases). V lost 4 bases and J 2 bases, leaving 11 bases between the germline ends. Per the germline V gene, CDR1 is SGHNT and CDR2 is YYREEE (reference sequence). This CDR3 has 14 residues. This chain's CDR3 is CASSAAATTDTQYF. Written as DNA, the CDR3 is TGTGCCAGCAGCGCAGCGGCTACCACAGATACGCAGTATTTT.

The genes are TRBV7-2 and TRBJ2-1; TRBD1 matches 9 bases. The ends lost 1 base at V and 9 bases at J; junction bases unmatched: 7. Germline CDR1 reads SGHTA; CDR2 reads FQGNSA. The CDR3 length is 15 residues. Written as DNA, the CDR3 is TGTGCCAGCAGCTTAGGGGGGACAGGGTCCAGTGAGCAGTTCTTC. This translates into CASSLGGTGSSEQFF.

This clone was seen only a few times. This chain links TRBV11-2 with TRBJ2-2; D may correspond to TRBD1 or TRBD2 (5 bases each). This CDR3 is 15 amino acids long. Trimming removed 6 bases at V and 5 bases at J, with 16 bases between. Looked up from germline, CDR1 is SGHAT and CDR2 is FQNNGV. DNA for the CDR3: TGTGCCAGCAGACCCTGGGACGCTAGTACCGGGGAGCTGTTTTTT. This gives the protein CASRPWDASTGELFF. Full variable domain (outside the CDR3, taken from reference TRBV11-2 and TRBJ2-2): EAGVAQSPRYKIIEKRQSVAFWCNPISGHATLYWYQQILGQGPKLLIQFQNNGVVDDSQLPKDRFSAERLKGVDSTLKIQPAKLEDSAVYLCASRPWDASTGELFFGEGSRLTVL.

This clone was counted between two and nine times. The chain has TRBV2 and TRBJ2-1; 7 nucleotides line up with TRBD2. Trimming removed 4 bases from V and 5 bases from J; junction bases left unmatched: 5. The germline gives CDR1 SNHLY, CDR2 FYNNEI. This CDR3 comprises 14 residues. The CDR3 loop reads CASSGRAGDNEQFF. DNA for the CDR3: TGTGCCAGCAGTGGTAGGGCGGGGGACAATGAGCAGTTCTTC.

CDR3 residues: CSVTDRVNTEAFF. As DNA, the CDR3 is TGCAGCGTCACGGACCGCGTGAACACTGAAGCTTTCTTT. The V gene is TRBV29-1, the J gene TRBJ1-1; no clear D. Germline CDR1 is SQVTM and CDR2 is ANQGSEA. The CDR3 runs to 13 residues. The V end lost 6 bases, the J end lost 0 bases, and 11 bases lay between the germline ends.

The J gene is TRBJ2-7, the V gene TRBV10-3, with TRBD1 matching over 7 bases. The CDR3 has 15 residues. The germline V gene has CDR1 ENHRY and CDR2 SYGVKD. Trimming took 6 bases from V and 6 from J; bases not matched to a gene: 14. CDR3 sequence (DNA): TGTGCCATCAGAGGATCGACAGGGTTTGTTTTCGAGCAGTACTTC. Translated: CAIRGSTGFVFEQYF.

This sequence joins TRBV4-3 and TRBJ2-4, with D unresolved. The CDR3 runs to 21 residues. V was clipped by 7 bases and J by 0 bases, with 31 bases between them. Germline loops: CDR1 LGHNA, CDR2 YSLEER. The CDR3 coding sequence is TGCGCCAGCACCCCGTATCATGGTCATCATAGGGCAATTTTAGCCAAAAACATTCAGTACTTC. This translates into CASTPYHGHHRAILAKNIQYF.

CDR3 region: CASSTDRKTKNIQYF. The CDR3 DNA sequence: TGTGCCAGCAGTACGGACAGAAAAACCAAAAACATTCAGTACTTC. The rearrangement uses TRBV6-5 and TRBJ2-4; possible D gene TRBD1, 6 bases. V lost 5 bases, J lost 2 bases, and 13 bases lay in between. The germline gives CDR1 MNHEY, CDR2 SVGAGI. This CDR3 has 15 amino acids.

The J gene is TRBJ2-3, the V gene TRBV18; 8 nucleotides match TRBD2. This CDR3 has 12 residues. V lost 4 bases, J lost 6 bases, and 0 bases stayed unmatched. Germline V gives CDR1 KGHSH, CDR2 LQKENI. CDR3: CASSRLADTQYF. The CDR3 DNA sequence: TGTGCCAGCTCACGACTAGCGGATACGCAGTATTTT.

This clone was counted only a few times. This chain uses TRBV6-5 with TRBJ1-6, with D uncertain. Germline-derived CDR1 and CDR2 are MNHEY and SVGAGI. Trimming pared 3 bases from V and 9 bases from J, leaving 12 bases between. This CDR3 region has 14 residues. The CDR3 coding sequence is TGTGCCAGCAGTTATCTCCAAAGCGGTTCACCCCTCCACTTT. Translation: CASSYLQSGSPLHF.

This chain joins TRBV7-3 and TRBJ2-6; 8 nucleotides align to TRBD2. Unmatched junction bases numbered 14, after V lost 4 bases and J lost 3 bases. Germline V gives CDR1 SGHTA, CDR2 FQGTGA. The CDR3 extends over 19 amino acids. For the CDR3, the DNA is TGTGCCAGCAGCTGGGGACTAGATAACTTTAGGAGTGGGGCCAACGTCCTGACTTTC. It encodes CASSWGLDNFRSGANVLTF.

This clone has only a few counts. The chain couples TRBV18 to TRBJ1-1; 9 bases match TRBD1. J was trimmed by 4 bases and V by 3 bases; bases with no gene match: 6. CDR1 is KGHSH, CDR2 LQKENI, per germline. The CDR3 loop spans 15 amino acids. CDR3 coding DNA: TGTGCCAGCTCACCGAACAGGGGGCGAAGCACTGAAGCTTTCTTT. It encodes CASSPNRGRSTEAFF.

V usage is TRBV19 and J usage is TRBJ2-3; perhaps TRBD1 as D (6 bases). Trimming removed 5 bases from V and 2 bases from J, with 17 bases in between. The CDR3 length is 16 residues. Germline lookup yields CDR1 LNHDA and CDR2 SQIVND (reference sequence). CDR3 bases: TGTGCCAGTAGTCTAGGGGGAGAGTGGAACACAGATACGCAGTATTTT. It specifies CASSLGGEWNTDTQYF.

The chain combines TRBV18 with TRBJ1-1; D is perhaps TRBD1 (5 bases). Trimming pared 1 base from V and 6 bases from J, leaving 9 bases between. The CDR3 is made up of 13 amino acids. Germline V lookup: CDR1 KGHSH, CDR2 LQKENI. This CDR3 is CASSPLPGSEAFF. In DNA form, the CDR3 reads TGTGCCAGCTCACCACTACCAGGGTCTGAAGCTTTCTTT.

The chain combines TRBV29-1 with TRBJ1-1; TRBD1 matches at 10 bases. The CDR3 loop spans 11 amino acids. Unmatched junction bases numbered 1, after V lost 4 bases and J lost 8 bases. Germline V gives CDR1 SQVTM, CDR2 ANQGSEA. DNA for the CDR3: TGCAGCGTTGGACAGGGGGCCGAAGCTTTCTTT. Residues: CSVGQGAEAFF.

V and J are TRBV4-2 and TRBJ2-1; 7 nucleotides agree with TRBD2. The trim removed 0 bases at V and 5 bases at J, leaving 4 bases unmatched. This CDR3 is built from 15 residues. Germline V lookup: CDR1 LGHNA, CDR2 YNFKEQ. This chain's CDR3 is CASSQDRLANNEQFF. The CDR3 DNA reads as TGTGCCAGCAGCCAAGATAGACTAGCCAACAATGAGCAGTTCTTC.

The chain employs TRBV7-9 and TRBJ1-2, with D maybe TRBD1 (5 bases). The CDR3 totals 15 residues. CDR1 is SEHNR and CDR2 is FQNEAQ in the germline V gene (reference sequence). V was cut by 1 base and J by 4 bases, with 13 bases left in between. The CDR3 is CASSLESGLLYGYTF. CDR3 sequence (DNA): TGTGCCAGCAGCTTAGAGTCAGGGTTACTCTATGGCTACACCTTC.